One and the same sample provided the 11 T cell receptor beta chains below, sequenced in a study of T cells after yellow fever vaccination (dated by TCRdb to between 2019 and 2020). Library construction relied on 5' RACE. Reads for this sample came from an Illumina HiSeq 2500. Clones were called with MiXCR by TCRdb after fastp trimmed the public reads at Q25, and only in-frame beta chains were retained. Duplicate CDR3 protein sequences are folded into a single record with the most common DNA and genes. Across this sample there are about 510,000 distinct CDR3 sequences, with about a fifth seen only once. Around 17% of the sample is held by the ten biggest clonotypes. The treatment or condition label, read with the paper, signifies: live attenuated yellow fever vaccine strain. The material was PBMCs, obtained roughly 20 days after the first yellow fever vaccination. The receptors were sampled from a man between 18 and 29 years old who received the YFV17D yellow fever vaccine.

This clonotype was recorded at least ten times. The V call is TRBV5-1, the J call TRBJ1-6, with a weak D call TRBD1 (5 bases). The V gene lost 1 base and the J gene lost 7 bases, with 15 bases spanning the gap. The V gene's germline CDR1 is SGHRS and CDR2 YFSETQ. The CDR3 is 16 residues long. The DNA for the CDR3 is TGCGCCAGCAGCTTGAGCCCTGACAGACCCAATTCACCCCTCCACTTT. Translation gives CASSLSPDRPNSPLHF.

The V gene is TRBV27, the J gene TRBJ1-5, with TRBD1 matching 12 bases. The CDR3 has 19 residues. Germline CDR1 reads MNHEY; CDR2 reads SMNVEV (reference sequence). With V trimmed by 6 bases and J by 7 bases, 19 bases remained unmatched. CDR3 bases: TGTGCCAGCAGCCACATTCCCGGGACAGGGGGCGAGATGGTACAGCCCCAGCATTTT. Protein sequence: CASSHIPGTGGEMVQPQHF.

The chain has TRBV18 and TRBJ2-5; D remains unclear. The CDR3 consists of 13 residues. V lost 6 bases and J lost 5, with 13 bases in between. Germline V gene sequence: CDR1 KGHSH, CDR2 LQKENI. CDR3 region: CASSPSMWETQYF. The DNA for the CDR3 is TGTGCCAGCTCGCCATCTATGTGGGAGACCCAGTACTTC.

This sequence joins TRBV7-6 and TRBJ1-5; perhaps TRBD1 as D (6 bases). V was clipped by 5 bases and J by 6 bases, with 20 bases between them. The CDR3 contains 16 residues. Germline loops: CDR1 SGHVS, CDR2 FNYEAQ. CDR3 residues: CASSERTVLGGQPQHF. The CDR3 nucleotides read TGTGCCAGCAGCGAACGGACAGTCTTAGGAGGTCAGCCCCAGCATTTT.

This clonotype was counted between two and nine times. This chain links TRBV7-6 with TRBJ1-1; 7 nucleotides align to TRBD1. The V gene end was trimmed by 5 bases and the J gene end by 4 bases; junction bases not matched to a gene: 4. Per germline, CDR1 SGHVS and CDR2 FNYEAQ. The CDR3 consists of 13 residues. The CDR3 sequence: CASSTNRGTEAFF. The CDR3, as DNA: TGTGCCAGCAGCACGAACAGGGGCACTGAAGCTTTCTTT. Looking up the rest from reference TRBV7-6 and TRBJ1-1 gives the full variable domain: GAGVSQSPRYKVTKRGQDVALRCDPISGHVSLYWYRQALGQGPEFLTYFNYEAQQDKSGLPNDRFSAERPEGSISTLTIQRTEQRDSAMYRCASSTNRGTEAFFGQGTRLTVV.

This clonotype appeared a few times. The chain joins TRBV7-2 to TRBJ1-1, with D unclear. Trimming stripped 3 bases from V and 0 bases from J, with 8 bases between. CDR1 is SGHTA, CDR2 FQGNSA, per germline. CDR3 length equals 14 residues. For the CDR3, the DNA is TGTGCCAGCAGCTTTTCTGGCTTGAACACTGAAGCTTTCTTT. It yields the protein CASSFSGLNTEAFF.

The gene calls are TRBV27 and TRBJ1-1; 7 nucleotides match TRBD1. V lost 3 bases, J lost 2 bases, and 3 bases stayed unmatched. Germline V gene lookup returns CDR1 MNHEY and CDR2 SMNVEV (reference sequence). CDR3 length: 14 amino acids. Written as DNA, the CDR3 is TGTGCCAGCAGTTTTGGACAGGCTAACACTGAAGCTTTCTTT. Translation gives CASSFGQANTEAFF.

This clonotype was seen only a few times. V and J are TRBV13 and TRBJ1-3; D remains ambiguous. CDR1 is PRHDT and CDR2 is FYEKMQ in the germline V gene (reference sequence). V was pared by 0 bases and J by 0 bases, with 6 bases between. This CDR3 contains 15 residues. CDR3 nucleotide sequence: TGTGCCAGCAGCTTAGGACAGTACTCTGGAAACACCATATATTTT. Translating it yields CASSLGQYSGNTIYF. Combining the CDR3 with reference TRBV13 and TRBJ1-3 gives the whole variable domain AAGVIQSPRHLIKEKRETATLKCYPIPRHDTVYWYQQGPGQDPQFLISFYEKMQSDKGSIPDRFSAQQFSDYHSELNMSSLELGDSALYFCASSLGQYSGNTIYFGEGSWLTVV.

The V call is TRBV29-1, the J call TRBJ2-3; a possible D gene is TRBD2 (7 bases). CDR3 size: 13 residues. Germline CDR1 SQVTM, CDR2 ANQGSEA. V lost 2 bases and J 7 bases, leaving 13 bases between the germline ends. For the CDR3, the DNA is TGCAGCGTTGAATTTGGCGGGGGCTATACGCAGTATTTT. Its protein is CSVEFGGGYTQYF.

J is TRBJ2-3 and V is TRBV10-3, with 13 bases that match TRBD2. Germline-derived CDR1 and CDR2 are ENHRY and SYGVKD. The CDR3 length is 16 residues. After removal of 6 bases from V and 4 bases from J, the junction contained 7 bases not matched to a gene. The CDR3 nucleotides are TGTGCCATCAGGGCCACTAGCGGGGGGGGTGCAGATACGCAGTATTTT. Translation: CAIRATSGGGADTQYF.

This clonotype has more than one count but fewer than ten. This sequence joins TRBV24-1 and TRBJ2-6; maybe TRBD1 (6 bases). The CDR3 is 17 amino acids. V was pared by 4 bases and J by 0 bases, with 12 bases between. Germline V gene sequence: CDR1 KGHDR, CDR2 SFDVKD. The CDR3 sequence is CATSELDRLSGANVLTF. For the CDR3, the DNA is TGTGCCACCAGTGAGTTGGACAGACTCTCTGGGGCCAACGTCCTGACTTTC.